The present entry profiles one T cell receptor (beta chain) with its context. This sample was included in a study of PD-L1 blockade in urothelial cancer. Study context: The study started patients on atezolizumab at some point between 2014 and 2016, giving 1,200 mg intravenously every 3 weeks. Treatment start was followed by blood analysis at 3 weeks (second dose) and again at 6 weeks.

Between 1 and 8 samples, pretreatment and on-treatment, were given by each patient. CDR1 is MNHEY, CDR2 SVGAGI, per germline. The CDR3 consists of 15 residues. Trimming cost V 7 bases and J 10 bases; bases outside gene matches: 12. Generated by immunoSEQ multiplex PCR, the TCRdb table keeps only in-frame clones and is missing some. Found here are roughly 90,000 clones, 85% to 95% of them singletons; the top ten hold roughly a tenth. The J gene is TRBJ2-1, the V gene TRBV6-5, with 11 bases identical to TRBD2. Sequencing was performed on PBMCs, taken around atezolizumab (anti-PD-L1) treatment. This TCR came from a man in his 60s with urothelial cancer. CDR3: CASNRLAGRLVEQFF. The CDR3 DNA sequence: TGTGCCAGCAACCGACTAGCGGGGCGCTTGGTAGAGCAGTTCTTC.